Detailed here is one TCR beta chain. CDR1 and CDR2 (germline): MDHEN, SYDVKM. The CDR3 is 14 amino acids. V was clipped by 7 bases and J by 4 bases; unmatched bases: 6. Data came from immunoSEQ multiplex PCR; TCRdb stores just in-frame clones and leaves some out. The sample gives approximately 200,000 clones, around 91% of which show up once; 3.5% is in the top ten. The data were obtained in a study of blood T cell repertoires in COVID-19. The rearrangement links TRBV28 to TRBJ2-2; 7 nucleotides agree with TRBD2. The source material was PBMCs or T cells enriched from blood (not recorded which). This TCR came from a woman aged 18 to 35 in a cohort exposed to, infected with or recovered from COVID-19 (not recorded which). The CDR3 sequence: CASITAGVTGELFF. CDR3 sequence (DNA): TGTGCCAGCATCACGGCGGGGGTCACCGGGGAGCTGTTTTTT. Filled out from reference TRBV28 and TRBJ2-2, the complete variable domain reads DVKVTQSSRYLVKRTGEKVFLECVQDMDHENMFWYRQDPGLGLRLIYFSYDVKMKEKGDIPEGYSVSREKKERFSLILESASTNQTSMYLCASITAGVTGELFFGEGSRLTVL.